The rows below give T cell receptor beta chains drawn from one sample of a study of T-cell reconstitution after alpha-beta-depleted transplantation in children. TCRdb fed the PCR reads into MiXCR, producing one record per CDR3 protein. Of around 370,000 distinct CDR3 sequences listed, 10% to 13% are singletons. This sample comprised PBMCs from the stem cell graft donor, obtained from the stem cell graft. The receptors stem from a human donor who donated a stem cell graft to a child with acute lymphoblastic leukemia. CDR3s include the opening cysteine and the closing phenylalanine or tryptophan. The D gene is left open where the match is weak. Clone size appears in some rows only: once, few, many, or a class for an expanded clone.

many	-	TRBV5-5	TRBJ2-7	TGTGCCAGCAGCTTGTTGGGTTCCTACGAGCAGTACTTC	CASSLLGSYEQYF
few	TRBD2	TRBV20-1	TRBJ2-1	TGCAGTGCTGCCTTACTAGCGGTTAACAATGAGCAGTTCTTC	CSAALLAVNNEQFF
-	TRBD2	TRBV20-1	TRBJ2-7	TGCAGTGCCGGGTCGGGACTAGCGGGAGTTCCCTACGAGCAGTACTTC	CSAGSGLAGVPYEQYF
-	-	TRBV7-6	TRBJ2-6	TGTGCCAGCAGCTTAGGACAGCCTTCCTCTGGGGCCAACGTCCTGACTTTC	CASSLGQPSSGANVLTF
few	TRBD1	TRBV20-1	TRBJ1-2	TGCAGTGCTAGCCCGACAGGGAGCTATGGCTACACCTTC	CSASPTGSYGYTF
-	-	TRBV20-1	TRBJ1-2	TGCAGTGCCATCGCAGGGGCCTATGGCTACACCTTC	CSAIAGAYGYTF
few	TRBD2	TRBV20-1	TRBJ2-7	TGCAGTGCTGGGGGAGGGGCTAGCGGGAGGTTTACCTACGAGCAGTACTTC	CSAGGGASGRFTYEQYF
-	TRBD1	TRBV5-1	TRBJ2-3	TGCGCCAGCAGCTATGAGCAGGGGGCAAATACGCAGTATTTT	CASSYEQGANTQYF
many	-	TRBV24-1	TRBJ1-2	TGTGCCACCAGTGATTTAGGGGATGAATCTAACTATGGCTACACCTTC	CATSDLGDESNYGYTF
-	TRBD1	TRBV10-3	TRBJ1-5	TGTGCCATCAGTGAGTCTCACAGGGGAGGCAATCAGCCCCAGCATTTT	CAISESHRGGNQPQHF
many	TRBD2	TRBV7-3	TRBJ2-5	TGTGCCAGCAGCTTCCGGGAGGGGGAGACCCAGTACTTC	CASSFREGETQYF
few	-	TRBV5-1	TRBJ2-7	TGCGCCAGCAGCTTCCTTACCGGGGACTCCTACGAGCAGTACTTC	CASSFLTGDSYEQYF
-	-	TRBV9	TRBJ2-7	TGTGCCAGCAGCGCTGCTGGGACCGGGACCTTAATCTACGAGCAGTACTTC	CASSAAGTGTLIYEQYF
-	-	TRBV7-3	TRBJ2-7	TGTGCCAGCAGCTTAATCGCCAGCTACGAGCAGTACTTC	CASSLIASYEQYF
-	TRBD1	TRBV7-9	TRBJ2-7	TGTGCCAGCAGCAAGGACGGACAGGGCTACGAGCAGTACTTC	CASSKDGQGYEQYF
-	TRBD1	TRBV28	TRBJ2-4	TGTGCCAGCAGCGAGGGACAGGACGGGGGCTTAGCCAAAAACATTCAGTACTTC	CASSEGQDGGLAKNIQYF
few	TRBD1	TRBV4-1	TRBJ1-1	TGCGCCAGCAGCCAAGGGGACAGCCTGAACACTGAAGCTTTCTTT	CASSQGDSLNTEAFF
many	-	TRBV5-4	TRBJ2-7	TGTGCCAGCAGCCGAGACAACTACGAGCAGTACTTC	CASSRDNYEQYF
once	TRBD2	TRBV7-2	TRBJ2-1	TGTGCCAGCACCGGTTCAGCGGGAACACTCTACAATGAGCAGTTCTTC	CASTGSAGTLYNEQFF
few	-	TRBV7-9	TRBJ1-6	TGTGCCAGCAGCTTACTGGGGGAAAATTCACCCCTCCACTTT	CASSLLGENSPLHF
few	-	TRBV5-1	TRBJ1-1	TGCGCCAGTAGACAAGGGGATGAGAACACTGAAGCTTTCTTT	CASRQGDENTEAFF
many	-	TRBV7-9	TRBJ2-5	TGTGCCAGCAGCTCCCTTGGAGGGCAAGAGACCCAGTACTTC	CASSSLGGQETQYF
-	TRBD2	TRBV6-1	TRBJ2-5	TGTGCCAGCAGTCGGACTAGCGGCGAAAGGACCCAGTACTTC	CASSRTSGERTQYF
many	-	TRBV11-2	TRBJ2-3	TGTGCCAGCAGCCATTCTGACTCTTCAGATACGCAGTATTTT	CASSHSDSSDTQYF
-	-	TRBV7-9	TRBJ2-7	TGTGCCAGCAGCTTACCGGCAGGACCTTACGAGCAGTACTTC	CASSLPAGPYEQYF
-	TRBD1	TRBV7-9	TRBJ2-7	TGTGCCAGCAGCAGGGACAGGCTAACCTACGAGCAGTACTTC	CASSRDRLTYEQYF
-	-	TRBV6-2/TRBV6-3	TRBJ2-3	TGTGCCAGCAGTGATGGGGGCACAGATACGCAGTATTTT	CASSDGGTDTQYF
few	TRBD1	TRBV5-1	TRBJ2-1	TGCGCCAGCAGCTTCCAGGGGGCACGATACAATGAGCAGTTCTTC	CASSFQGARYNEQFF
few	-	TRBV18	TRBJ1-1	TGTGCCAGCTCACCCCGGGGAGACACTGAAGCTTTCTTT	CASSPRGDTEAFF
few	-	TRBV20-1	TRBJ2-3	TGCAGTGCTAGAGCGGCGACGGGGGCAGATACGCAGTATTTT	CSARAATGADTQYF
few	-	TRBV12-3/TRBV12-4	TRBJ1-4	TGTGCCAGCAGATCCGGGTGGATAGATGAAAAACTGTTTTTT	CASRSGWIDEKLFF
many	-	TRBV5-1	TRBJ2-2	TGCGCCAGCAGCTTGGGGGGCAGTCTTCCCACCGGGGAGCTGTTTTTT	CASSLGGSLPTGELFF
-	-	TRBV20-1	TRBJ1-1	TGCAGTGCTAGAGTTCATGGGACGGTGGACACTGAAGCTTTCTTT	CSARVHGTVDTEAFF
many	TRBD2	TRBV9	TRBJ2-3	TGTGCCAGCAGCGTAGATGGGACGGGAGGCGGCACAGATACGCAGTATTTT	CASSVDGTGGGTDTQYF
-	-	TRBV18	TRBJ2-1	TGTGCCAGCTCACCACCGTGGCCGGCTGAGCAGTTCTTC	CASSPPWPAEQFF